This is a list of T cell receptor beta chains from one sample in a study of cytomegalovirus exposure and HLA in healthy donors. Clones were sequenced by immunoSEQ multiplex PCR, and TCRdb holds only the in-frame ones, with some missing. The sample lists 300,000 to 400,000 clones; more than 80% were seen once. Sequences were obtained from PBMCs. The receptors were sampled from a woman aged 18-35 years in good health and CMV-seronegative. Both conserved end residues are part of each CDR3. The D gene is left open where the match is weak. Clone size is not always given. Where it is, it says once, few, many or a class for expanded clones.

CDR3 protein: CASRPGYVRGDNSPLHF; CDR3 DNA: TGTGCCAGCAGACCTGGGTACGTTAGGGGCGATAATTCACCCCTCCACTTT; D gene: NA; J gene: TRBJ1-6; V gene: TRBV27; clone size: NA
CDR3 protein: CASSHSGRALSSYEQYF; CDR3 DNA: TGTGCCAGCAGTCATAGCGGGAGGGCCCTGAGCTCCTACGAGCAGTACTTC; D gene: TRBD2; J gene: TRBJ2-7; V gene: TRBV28; clone size: NA
CDR3 protein: CASSKAIQTSRAKETQYF; CDR3 DNA: TGTGCCAGCAGCAAAGCGATACAGACTAGCCGGGCCAAAGAGACCCAGTACTTC; D gene: NA; J gene: TRBJ2-5; V gene: TRBV21-1; clone size: NA
CDR3 protein: CASSSLERESREQYF; CDR3 DNA: TGTGCCAGCAGTTCCCTGGAGCGGGAGTCGCGGGAGCAGTACTTC; D gene: TRBD2; J gene: TRBJ2-7; V gene: TRBV28; clone size: NA
CDR3 protein: CATSRDRGGEELFF; CDR3 DNA: TGTGCCACCAGCAGAGATCGGGGGGGCGAGGAGCTGTTTTTT; D gene: TRBD2; J gene: TRBJ2-2; V gene: TRBV15; clone size: NA
CDR3 protein: CASSYGTSGYEQYF; CDR3 DNA: TGTGCCAGTAGTTACGGGACTAGCGGTTACGAGCAGTACTTC; D gene: TRBD2; J gene: TRBJ2-7; V gene: TRBV19; clone size: NA
CDR3 protein: CASSLSGRTSTDTQYF; CDR3 DNA: TGTGCCAGTTCTCTTAGCGGGAGGACCAGCACAGATACGCAGTATTTT; D gene: TRBD2; J gene: TRBJ2-3; V gene: TRBV19; clone size: once
CDR3 protein: CASSEDRSYEQYF; CDR3 DNA: TGTGCCAGCAGTGAAGACAGATCCTACGAGCAGTACTTC; D gene: NA; J gene: TRBJ2-7; V gene: TRBV2; clone size: NA
CDR3 protein: CASSSGRTGLNEQFF; CDR3 DNA: TGTGCCAGCAGTTCGGGCAGGACAGGGCTGAATGAGCAGTTCTTC; D gene: TRBD1; J gene: TRBJ2-1; V gene: TRBV11-2; clone size: NA
CDR3 protein: CASRTPVVFGGGNTIYF; CDR3 DNA: TGTGCCAGCAGGACCCCCGTGGTTTTCGGAGGAGGAAACACCATATATTTT; D gene: NA; J gene: TRBJ1-3; V gene: TRBV28; clone size: NA
CDR3 protein: CASSYSSQGTEAFF; CDR3 DNA: TGTGCCAGCAGTTACTCGAGTCAGGGCACTGAAGCTTTCTTT; D gene: NA; J gene: TRBJ1-1; V gene: TRBV6-5; clone size: once
CDR3 protein: CASSLWAGGNQPQHF; CDR3 DNA: TGTGCCAGCAGCTTATGGGCAGGGGGAAATCAGCCCCAGCATTTT; D gene: TRBD1; J gene: TRBJ1-5; V gene: TRBV7-8; clone size: NA
CDR3 protein: CASSEILGAGGETQYF; CDR3 DNA: TGTGCCAGCAGTGAAATATTAGGGGCAGGAGGGGAGACCCAGTACTTC; D gene: NA; J gene: TRBJ2-5; V gene: TRBV2; clone size: NA
CDR3 protein: CASSLLGRSYEQYF; CDR3 DNA: TGTGCCAGCAGTTTACTTGGCAGATCCTACGAGCAGTACTTC; D gene: NA; J gene: TRBJ2-7; V gene: TRBV27; clone size: few
CDR3 protein: CASSLEAGAIAEAFF; CDR3 DNA: TGCGCCAGCAGCTTGGAAGCAGGGGCGATCGCTGAAGCTTTCTTT; D gene: NA; J gene: TRBJ1-1; V gene: TRBV5-1; clone size: NA
CDR3 protein: CASSLTGMTEAFF; CDR3 DNA: TGTGCCAGCAGTTTAACAGGGATGACTGAAGCTTTCTTT; D gene: NA; J gene: TRBJ1-1; V gene: TRBV6-4; clone size: NA
CDR3 protein: CASSRGYF; CDR3 DNA: TGTGCCAGCAGCCGAGGGTATTTT; D gene: NA; J gene: TRBJ2-3; V gene: TRBV9; clone size: NA
CDR3 protein: CASASGRAYEQYF; CDR3 DNA: TGTGCCAGTGCTAGCGGGAGGGCCTACGAGCAGTACTTC; D gene: TRBD2; J gene: TRBJ2-7; V gene: TRBV6-5; clone size: few
CDR3 protein: CATSRRSEPDTQYF; CDR3 DNA: TGTGCCACCAGCAGAAGGTCGGAGCCCGATACGCAGTATTTT; D gene: NA; J gene: TRBJ2-3; V gene: TRBV15; clone size: NA
CDR3 protein: CASSGSLSYNEQFF; CDR3 DNA: TGTGCCAGCAGTGGCTCTCTCTCCTACAATGAGCAGTTCTTC; D gene: NA; J gene: TRBJ2-1; V gene: TRBV9; clone size: once
CDR3 protein: CASTPRGTGSPYEQYF; CDR3 DNA: TGTGCCAGTACCCCGCGGGGGACAGGTTCCCCGTACGAGCAGTACTTC; D gene: NA; J gene: TRBJ2-7; V gene: TRBV19; clone size: NA
CDR3 protein: CATPRGSGRPNEQFF; CDR3 DNA: TGTGCCACCCCCCGGGGTAGCGGGAGGCCCAATGAGCAGTTCTTC; D gene: TRBD2; J gene: TRBJ2-1; V gene: TRBV2; clone size: NA
CDR3 protein: CASKGGQMNTEAFF; CDR3 DNA: TGTGCCAGCAAAGGGGGCCAAATGAACACTGAAGCTTTCTTT; D gene: TRBD1; J gene: TRBJ1-1; V gene: TRBV2; clone size: NA
CDR3 protein: CASSPGFYEQYF; CDR3 DNA: TGTGCCAGCAGCCCCGGGTTCTACGAGCAGTACTTC; D gene: NA; J gene: TRBJ2-7; V gene: TRBV6-5; clone size: NA